This T cell receptor (beta chain) comes out of a study of response to subunit inactivated influenza vaccine. Between the trimmed V and J ends, which lost 2 bases and 2 bases, there was a span of 5 bases. Looked up from germline, CDR1 is MNHEY and CDR2 is SVGAGI. This CDR3 is built from 13 residues. Notes on the study in general: Each seasonal flu vaccination may recruit only limited new T cells, authors suggested.

This clonotype has only a few counts. The antigen is not known. TCRdb passed the RT-PCR reads through MiXCR, listing each CDR3 protein once. The repertoire has 550,000 to 800,000 distinct CDR3 sequences, 15% to 18% of them found once; the top ten carry roughly 11%. The receptor's source is a man aged 50 or older who received an inactivated influenza vaccine. The chain employs TRBV6-5 and TRBJ2-3, with unresolved D. The sample in question was PBMCs from blood, obtained 11 to 12 days after vaccination. CDR3 DNA: TGTGCCAGCAGTTACAGGGTCACAGATACGCAGTATTTT. It specifies CASSYRVTDTQYF.